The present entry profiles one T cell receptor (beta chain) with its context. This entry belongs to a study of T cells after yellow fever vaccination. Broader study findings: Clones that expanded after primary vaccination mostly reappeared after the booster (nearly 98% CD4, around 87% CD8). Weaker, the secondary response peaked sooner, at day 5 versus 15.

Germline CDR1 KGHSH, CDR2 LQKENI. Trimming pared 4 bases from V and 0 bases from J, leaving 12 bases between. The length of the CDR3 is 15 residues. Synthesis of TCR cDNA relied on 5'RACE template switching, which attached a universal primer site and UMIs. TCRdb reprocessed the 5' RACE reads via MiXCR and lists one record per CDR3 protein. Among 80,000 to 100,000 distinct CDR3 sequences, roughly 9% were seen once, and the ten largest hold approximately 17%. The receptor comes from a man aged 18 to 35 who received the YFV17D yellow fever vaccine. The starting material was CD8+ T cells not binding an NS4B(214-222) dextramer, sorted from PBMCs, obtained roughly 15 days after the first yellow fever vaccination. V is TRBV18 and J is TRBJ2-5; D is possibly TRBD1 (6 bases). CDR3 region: CASSLARDNQETQYF. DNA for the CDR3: TGTGCCAGCTCACTCGCCCGGGACAACCAAGAGACCCAGTACTTC.